This T cell receptor (beta chain) came from a study of T cell responses to AZD1222 COVID-19 vaccine. Germline assignment: CDR1 SGHDN and CDR2 FVKESK. Trimming took 1 base from V and 2 from J; bases not matched to a gene: 5. The length of the CDR3 is 15 residues. Method: immunoSEQ multiplex PCR; TCRdb's copy keeps in-frame clones and lacks some. The sample comprises over 150,000 clones, around 90% of which are singletons, and approximately 10% rests with the top ten. The TCR comes from an adult who received the AZD1222 COVID-19 vaccine. This chain uses TRBV14 with TRBJ2-7, with 7 bases that match TRBD2. Sequencing was performed on peripheral blood, taken 28 days after the second AZD1222 dose. CDR3 sequence reads: CASSQAGLVPYEQYF. CDR3 sequence (DNA): TGTGCCAGCAGCCAAGCTGGACTAGTCCCCTACGAGCAGTACTTC.